The present TCR beta chain was sequenced within a study of T cell changes during pregnancy in multiple sclerosis. Clones were sequenced by immunoSEQ multiplex PCR, and TCRdb holds only the in-frame ones, with some missing. This sample has roughly 59,000 clones; approximately 89% occur once, and the top ten carry roughly 1.5%. Trimming removed 4 bases from V and 5 bases from J, with 12 bases in between. This CDR3 contains 14 residues. Germline CDR1 and CDR2: LNHDA and SQIVND (reference sequence). This chain links TRBV19 with TRBJ1-5, with D possibly being TRBD1 (5 bases). The clonotype comes from a female donor in good health, enrolled as a control in a pregnancy study. The material sequenced was peripheral blood, taken in the third trimester of pregnancy. CDR3 residues: CASSSGARDQPQHF. The CDR3, as DNA: TGTGCCAGTAGTAGCGGGGCACGGGATCAGCCCCAGCATTTT. Full variable domain (rest looked up from reference TRBV19 and TRBJ1-5): DGGITQSPKYLFRKEGQNVTLSCEQNLNHDAMYWYRQDPGQGLRLIYYSQIVNDFQKGDIAEGYSVSREKKESFPLTVTSAQKNPTAFYLCASSSGARDQPQHFGDGTRLSIL.